This T cell receptor beta chain was profiled in a study of blood T cell repertoires in COVID-19. Across the study: There were acute and convalescent COVID-19 samples, and they came from the United States, Italy and Spain.

Germline CDR1 and CDR2: SGHRS and YFSETQ. The CDR3 is made up of 17 amino acids. V was shortened by 0 bases and J by 9 bases, with 24 bases between the two germline ends. Only in-frame clones appear in the TCRdb table, and some are missing; sequencing was by immunoSEQ multiplex PCR. The sample carries hundreds of thousands of clones, around nine tenths recorded once. Material: PBMCs or T cells enriched from blood (not recorded which). This clonotype originated in a woman in her 40s who had recovered from COVID-19. The rearrangement joins TRBV5-1 to TRBJ1-2; TRBD1 is a possible D gene (6 bases). For the CDR3, the DNA is TGCGCCAGCAGCTTGGAGCCGGGGGGCGCAACCATGATCCGCTACACCTTC. It specifies CASSLEPGGATMIRYTF.